The clone carrying this TCR beta chain was seen more than once but under ten times. The antigen is unknown. In TCRdb, the 5' RACE reads were re-called with MiXCR into one record per CDR3 protein. Of 350,000 to 500,000 distinct CDR3 sequences in the sample, around a quarter were seen once. The data derive from a study of T-cell memory formation after mild COVID-19. Study in general: TCR clusters showed largely donor specificity.

Broader study findings: Clones contracting across day 15 to 85 had a balanced CD4/CD8 profile; later expanding clones leaned CD4+.

The CDR3 is 12 residues long. Per the germline V gene, CDR1 is DFQATT and CDR2 is SNEGSKA (reference sequence). V lost 7 bases and J 4 bases, leaving 11 bases between the germline ends. This chain uses TRBV20-1 with TRBJ1-3; D is uncertain. The receptor comes from an adult woman who had mild COVID-19 (a few samples of this study predate the infection). Cell type and time point are not known. The sample taken for sequencing was PBMCs or a T cell subset sorted from them (not recorded which). In DNA form, the CDR3 reads TGCAGTGTCGCTGTGTGGGGAAACACCATATATTTT. It yields the protein CSVAVWGNTIYF.